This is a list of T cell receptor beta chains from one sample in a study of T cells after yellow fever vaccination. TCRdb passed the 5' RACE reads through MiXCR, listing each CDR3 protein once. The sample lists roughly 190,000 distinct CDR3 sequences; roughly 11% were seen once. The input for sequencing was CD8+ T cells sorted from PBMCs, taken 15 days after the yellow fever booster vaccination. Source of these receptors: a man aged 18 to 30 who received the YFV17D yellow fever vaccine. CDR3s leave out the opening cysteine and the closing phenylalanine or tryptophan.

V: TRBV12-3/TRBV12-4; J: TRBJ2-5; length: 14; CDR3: ASSLEYSPGGETQY
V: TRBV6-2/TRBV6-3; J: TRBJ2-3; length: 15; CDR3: ASRHPASLLLTDTQY
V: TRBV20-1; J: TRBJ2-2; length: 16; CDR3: SARDMGLAASNTGELF
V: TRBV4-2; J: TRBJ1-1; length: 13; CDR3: ASSRAGRGNTEAF
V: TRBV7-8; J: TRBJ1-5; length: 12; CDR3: ASSWDRGNQPQH
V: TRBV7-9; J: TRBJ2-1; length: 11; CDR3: ASSLFGSNEQF
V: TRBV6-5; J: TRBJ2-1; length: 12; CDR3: ASATGDTYNEQF
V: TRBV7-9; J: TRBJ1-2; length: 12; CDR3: ASSSDRLGYGYT
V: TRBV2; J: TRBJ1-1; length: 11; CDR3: ASSEWVDPEAF
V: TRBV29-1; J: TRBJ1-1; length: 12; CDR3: SVGQGDPNTEAF
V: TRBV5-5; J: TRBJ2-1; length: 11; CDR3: ASSGQSAHEQF
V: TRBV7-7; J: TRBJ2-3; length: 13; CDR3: ASSPSQGSTDTQY
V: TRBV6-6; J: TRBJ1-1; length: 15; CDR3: ASSYPVGGPYSTEAF
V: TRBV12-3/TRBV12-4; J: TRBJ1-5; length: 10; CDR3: ASSLGIQPQH
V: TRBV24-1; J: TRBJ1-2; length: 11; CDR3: ATSPTGNYGYT
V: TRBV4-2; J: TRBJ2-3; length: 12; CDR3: ASSQEAGTDTQY
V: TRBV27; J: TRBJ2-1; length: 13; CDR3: ASSFGTLGHNEQF
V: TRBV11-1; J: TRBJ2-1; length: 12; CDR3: ASSSASSLNEQF
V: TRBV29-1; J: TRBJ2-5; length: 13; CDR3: SVVGDREGQETQY
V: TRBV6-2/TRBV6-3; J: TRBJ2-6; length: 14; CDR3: ASSYPAPSGANVLT
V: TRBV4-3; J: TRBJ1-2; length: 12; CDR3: ASSHPGANYGYT
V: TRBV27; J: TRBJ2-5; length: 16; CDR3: ASSRSDTLSPFKETQY
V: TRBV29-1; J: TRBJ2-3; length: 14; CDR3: SVVRLAGIRTDTQY
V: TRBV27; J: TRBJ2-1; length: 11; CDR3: ASSYRVGNEQF
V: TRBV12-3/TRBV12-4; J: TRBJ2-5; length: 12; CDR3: ASSSNRVKETQY
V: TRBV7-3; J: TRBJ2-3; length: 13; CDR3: ASSLGGGLTDTQY
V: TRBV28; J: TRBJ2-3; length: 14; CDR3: ASSFPAGGRPDTQY
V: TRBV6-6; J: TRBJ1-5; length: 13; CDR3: ASSYGVVDNQPQH
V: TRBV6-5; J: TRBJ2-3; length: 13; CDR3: ASAEGTIGTDTQY
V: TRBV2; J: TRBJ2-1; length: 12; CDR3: ASSPWGRGNEQF
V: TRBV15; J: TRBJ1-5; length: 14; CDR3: ATSRDKGQPNQPQH
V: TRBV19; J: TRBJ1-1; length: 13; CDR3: ASSIYVGLNTEAF
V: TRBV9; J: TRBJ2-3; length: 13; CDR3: ASSLVALPTDTQY
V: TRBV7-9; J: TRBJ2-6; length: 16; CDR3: ASSMWWTGDSGANVLT
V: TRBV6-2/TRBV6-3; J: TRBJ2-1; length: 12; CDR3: ASRRLEGGNEQF
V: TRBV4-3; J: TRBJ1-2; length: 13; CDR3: ASSQEFWETGGYT
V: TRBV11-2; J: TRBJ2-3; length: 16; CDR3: ASSLAPTSGESTDTQY
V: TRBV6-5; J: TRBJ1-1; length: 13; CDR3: ASSYSRGSNTEAF
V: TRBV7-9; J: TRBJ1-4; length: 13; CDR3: ASSPLGRSNEKLF
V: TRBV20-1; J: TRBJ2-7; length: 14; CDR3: SARPSSGTGSYEQY
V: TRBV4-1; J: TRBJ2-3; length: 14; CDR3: ASSQEAGPSTDTQY
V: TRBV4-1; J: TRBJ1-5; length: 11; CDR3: ASSRDGNQPQH
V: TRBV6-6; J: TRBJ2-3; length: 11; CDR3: ASSETWTDTQY
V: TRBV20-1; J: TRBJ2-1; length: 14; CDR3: SAPNPWGNLGNEQF
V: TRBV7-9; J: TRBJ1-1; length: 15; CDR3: ASSPVRPSKLNTEAF
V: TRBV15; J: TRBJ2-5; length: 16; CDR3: ATSSGVTGRSYQETQY
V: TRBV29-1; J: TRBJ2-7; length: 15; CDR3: SAAGQGPISPHYEQY
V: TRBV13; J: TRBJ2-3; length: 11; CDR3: ASGRGFGDTQY
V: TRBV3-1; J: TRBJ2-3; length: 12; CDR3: ASTGDPRTDTQY
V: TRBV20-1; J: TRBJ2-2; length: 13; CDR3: SAEGLAANTGELF
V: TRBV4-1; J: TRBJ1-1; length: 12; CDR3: ASSQESGVTEAF
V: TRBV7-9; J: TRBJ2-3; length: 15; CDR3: ASSSFRLAVSTDTQY
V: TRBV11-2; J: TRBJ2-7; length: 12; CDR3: ASSLETTYYEQY
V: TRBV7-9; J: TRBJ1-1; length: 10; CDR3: ASSLSAGAPF
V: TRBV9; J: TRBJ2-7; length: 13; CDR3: ASSDGQGESYEQY